What follows describes a single T cell receptor beta chain. Its antigen has not been determined. CDR1 and CDR2 are drawn from the germline V gene (reference sequence): GTSNPN, SVGIG. Taken from cysteine to phenylalanine, the CDR3 has 14 residues. Here the CDR3 DNA is all that survives: 42 bases in frame from base 1. The receptor library was made with the immunoSEQ multiplex PCR assay. The multiplex PCR relied on a mix of 60 forward primers for TCR Vbeta segments and 13 reverse primers for TCR Jbeta segments. A multiplex PCR assay on genomic DNA amplified the CDR3 region of rearranged TCR beta genes. Amplified TCR beta libraries were sequenced as 87-base-pair reads on the Illumina HiSeq System. The published analysis was carried out like this. A later analysis counted about 80 million unique TCR beta chains across the 650 to 800 repertoires, and around 12 million of these chains were shared by at least two donors. Raw reads were error-corrected and collapsed into unique sequences by a nearest-neighbor algorithm in which closely related sequences were merged to remove PCR and sequencing errors. CDR3 sequences were aligned to IMGT reference sequences to assign V, D and J gene segments. For a sequence to be retained, a match of at least six nucleotides was required to both a V gene segment and a J gene segment. A rearrangement counted as productive if the CDR3 had no stop codons and remained in frame with V and J, and every other rearrangement counted as non-productive. CDR3 was defined according to IMGT convention as the region running from the second conserved V-encoded cysteine to the conserved J-encoded phenylalanine. The earlier analysis of roughly 590 of the donors excluded sequences that lacked an unambiguous match to a single V gene segment. An earlier analysis of several hundred of the donors called V segments functional above 56.7% productive rearrangements and segregating when the between-donor standard deviation exceeded 5%. A statistical classification framework was built for diagnosing cytomegalovirus status from the catalog of TCR beta chain sequences. A later analysis assigned V and J genes by comparing TCR nucleotide sequences with IMGT/GENE-DB human TR gene sequences. Using the TCRdist pipeline, a later analysis assigned CDR3 sequences along with most-parsimonious VDJ recombination scenarios. In a later analysis, each TCR beta chain was defined by its CDR3 amino acid sequence together with its V-gene family, and reads without a unique V-gene family were excluded. To address suspected cross-contamination and a sequencing artifact, a later analysis removed a few hundred highly shared, low-generation-probability nucleotide sequences. A later analysis calculated a clonal expansion index for each public chain from normalized within-repertoire ranks of inferred template counts. Generation probabilities in a later analysis came from a VDJ recombination model fitted to out-of-frame rearrangements, and those results were checked against IGoR. Hypergeometric tests were used in a later analysis to score TCR-TCR, TCR-HLA and TCR-CMV co-occurrence, with a repertoire-size bias correction applied to the TCR pairs. In a later analysis, false discovery rates were estimated by permuting HLA or CMV assignments 20 times. A later analysis grouped co-occurring TCRs with DBSCAN, adding TCRdist sequence similarity when clustering within HLA-allele-positive subsets. For co-occurrence clustering, repertoires with fewer than 30,000 or more than 120,000 public chains were excluded, along with four to six repertoires with anomalous nucleotide sharing. TCRdb stores this immuneACCESS table with in-frame sequences only. Part of the clones is absent; in the studies checked, under half of the shortfall reflects unresolved V genes, and no reason is known for the rest. D and trimming were read from the DNA, whereas the V and J calls and clone size are those reported in that table. The sample table holds 150,000 to 200,000 clones. The top ten clonotypes cover 0.7% to 0.8% of the sample.

This sample was included in a study of cytomegalovirus exposure and HLA in healthy donors listed by TCRdb under 2017. About the investigation overall: According to an earlier analysis of a few hundred of the donors, roughly 180 million T cells yielded 117 million unique TCR beta sequences and about 300 Gb of sequence data. An early release that covered approximately 600 HLA-typed donors contained 300 to 350 gigabases of sequencing data and about 84 million unique TCR sequences. Of the roughly 410 genotyped donors, 75% to 85% were placed in the genetic ancestry cluster associated with self-reported Caucasian donors. The study was designed to test whether signatures of past pathogen exposure could be identified by cataloging public T cell receptors. The T cell repertoires of 666 subjects were profiled by immunosequencing and related to cytomegalovirus serostatus. Besides the first cohort of some 670 subjects, a separate validation cohort made up of some 110 different subjects was used. High-throughput TCR immunosequencing, statistical association of individual TCRs with disease status, and machine learning were combined to predict cytomegalovirus infection status. In a later analysis, previously published TCR beta repertoires from about 640 donors were re-analyzed and high-resolution HLA genotyping was added so that TCR occurrence patterns could be studied. Rather than drawing on any new phenotypic data, the later analysis identified candidate immune exposures from TCR beta sequences and the way those sequences occurred across donors. To decide whether each TCR beta V gene segment behaved as functional or pseudogenic, an earlier analysis of 587 of the donors relied on high-throughput TCR beta sequencing. Donor age, sex, ethnicity and CMV serostatus were compiled alongside the repertoire data. Genome-wide SNP genotypes for about 55% of the roughly 670 donors were used in a later genetic analysis, which treated that subset as a discovery cohort. Every discovery cohort repertoire had been produced on one sequencing platform. Class I and class II HLA loci were covered by the typing at four-digit resolution. The number of donors typed differed by locus, with roughly 629-640 for A, B, C, DRB1 and DQB1, around 500 for DQA1, approximately 580 for DPA1, and some 440 for DPB1. Roughly 5 DR-DQ haplotypes were handled as single units for association and clustering, since linkage in the cohort was strong. Among some 410 genotyped donors of the cohort, an average of roughly 230,000 unique TCR beta nucleotide sequences was sequenced per donor, of which about 18% were non-productive. What the study reported, not specific to this receptor: The presence/absence analyses assumed that sequencing depth was roughly uniform across donors, and that assumption may not be true. Strong co-occurrence of HLA alleles, especially DR and DQ, made assigning TCR associations to individual alleles difficult. Across donors, most TCR sequences were observed very rarely, whereas some public TCRs were present in many individuals. Compared with equally common non-associated chains, HLA-associated TCR beta chains in a later analysis were more clonally expanded and had lower generation probabilities. At a false discovery rate of 0.05, a later analysis linked fewer than 20,000 TCR beta sequences to specific HLA alleles. HLA typing was unavailable for some donors at each locus, so association tests used only the typed subset. A few of the identified cytomegalovirus-associated TCR beta chains were confirmed in vitro to be specific for cytomegalovirus antigens. CMV serostatus was the only immune exposure information available for the cohort. Because the 87-base-pair reads could not distinguish some IMGT-functional V segments, including TRBV6-2 and TRBV6-3, those segments were excluded. According to a later genetic analysis, donors in an Asian-associated ancestry cluster had fewer N-insertions in productive TCRs than the roughly 700-donor mean. According to a later analysis, parvovirus B19, influenza, CMV and Epstein-Barr virus appeared linked to several top co-occurrence clusters. According to the authors, the approach could potentially be generalized to other disease states and immunological phenotypes. A cluster of highly shared sequence variants was judged likely to be a technical artifact of the sequencing pipeline. In both the original and validation cohorts, the classifier was reported to diagnose cytomegalovirus status with high specificity and sensitivity. An earlier analysis of 450 to 750 of the donors showed that most TCR beta V segments appeared in productive rearrangements either about 90% or about 30% of the time, which broadly matched IMGT annotations. The earlier analysis of about 600 of the donors excluded over 15 rarely observed V segments, including chromosome 9 orphons, because counts were too low. A later analysis found that TCR association rates varied across HLA loci, with DRB1 alleles showing the most associated TCRs and HLA-C alleles the fewest. Only TCR beta chains were sequenced in this cohort, and the absence of alpha or paired-chain data limited detectable features. A later analysis found that most CMV-associated TCR beta chains appeared HLA-restricted, with HLA associations seemingly driven largely by CMV exposure. The study gave a list of 150 to 200 TCR beta chains associated with cytomegalovirus. Correlated functional status among segregating V segments might be attributable to linkage disequilibrium, but an unknown experimental factor could not be ruled out. A further reported finding was that TCR beta sequences accurately predicted the HLA-A and HLA-B alleles for most subjects in the first cohort. In a later genetic analysis, a missense DCLRE1C variant was associated with V-gene and J-gene trimming of TCR beta chains, and the association was replicated in an independent cohort.

In total, more than 500 healthy bone marrow donors made up the cohort. Cohort members were all nominally healthy when sampled, although unrecorded immune exposures were likely present. The donor was CMV seropositive and belonged to the group of about 290 seropositive cohort members. Each donor provided a peripheral blood sample, and peripheral blood mononuclear cells were used for TCR beta sequencing. Genomic DNA was extracted from the blood cell samples with the Qiagen DNeasy Blood Extraction Kit. Sequencing was done on a sample of PBMCs. Recombination linked TRBV30 to TRBJ2-5; tentative D gene TRBD1, with 5 bases matching. The closer fit of TRBJ2-7 to the DNA end suggests the J call may be wrong. The clonotype was recovered from a woman aged 18 to 35 in good health and CMV-seropositive. This receptor carries the CDR3 CAWSASLHRNEQYF. The DNA is TGTGCCTGGAGTGCCTCACTCCACAGGAACGAGCAGTACTTC.